Below are 29 T cell receptor beta chains sequenced from a single sample in a study of cytomegalovirus exposure and HLA in healthy donors. PCR used 60 Vbeta primers and 13 Jbeta primers. TCRdb's copy holds only in-frame clones and misses some; the assay was immunoSEQ multiplex PCR. The sample has about 180,000 clones; 75% to 85% are singletons. Material: PBMCs. The receptors come from a girl aged 2-10 years in good health and CMV-seropositive.

The chain has TRBV28 and TRBJ2-1; the match to TRBD2 covers 11 bases. The ends lost 3 bases at V and 5 bases at J; junction bases unmatched: 6. CDR1 and CDR2 from the germline V gene are MDHEN and SYDVKM. This CDR3 is built from 16 residues. In DNA, the CDR3 is TGTGCCAGCAGTTTGTCCCTAGCGGGAGGCCACAATGAGCAGTTCTTC. Amino acids: CASSLSLAGGHNEQFF.

The sample holds a few counts of this clone. The chain links TRBV29-1 to TRBJ2-2; D call uncertain. The CDR3 is made up of 13 amino acids. From germline, CDR1 is SQVTM and CDR2 ANQGSEA. Trimming took off 3 bases at V and 5 bases at J, with 10 bases between the two ends. DNA of the CDR3: TGCAGCGTTGATGGTCCGGGTACCGGGGAGCTGTTTTTT. This gives the protein CSVDGPGTGELFF.

This clone was observed a handful of times. The chain carries TRBV27 and TRBJ1-1; no definite D call. The CDR3 spans 14 residues. V was pared by 3 bases and J by 4 bases, with 12 bases between. Germline V gives CDR1 MNHEY, CDR2 SMNVEV (reference sequence). The CDR3 is CASSFERMGTEAFF. The CDR3 DNA sequence: TGTGCCAGCAGTTTCGAGAGGATGGGCACTGAAGCTTTCTTT.

The V call is TRBV6-1, the J call TRBJ1-5, with 7 bases aligning to TRBD1. Germline V gene sequence: CDR1 MNHNS, CDR2 SASEGT. The length of the CDR3 is 16 residues. With 2 bases clipped from V and 0 bases from J, the junction kept 4 bases outside the gene matches. CDR3 loop: CASSETWTGSNQPQHF. CDR3 DNA sequence: TGTGCCAGCAGTGAAACGTGGACAGGTAGCAATCAGCCCCAGCATTTT.

The V call is TRBV12-5, the J call TRBJ1-4; a possible D gene is TRBD1 (5 bases). V was clipped by 2 bases and J by 2 bases, with 12 bases between them. The CDR3 spans 16 residues. Germline V gives CDR1 LGHNT, CDR2 FRNRAP. In nucleotides, the CDR3 is TGTGCTAGTGGTTTGAAATTTGACAGTACTAATGAAAAACTGTTTTTT. Protein: CASGLKFDSTNEKLFF.

In its sample, this clone was seen once. The CDR3 reads CASSLSTGTGEGYTF. DNA for the CDR3: TGTGCCAGCAGTCTAAGCACCGGGACAGGGGAGGGCTACACCTTC. This chain connects TRBV27 to TRBJ1-2; TRBD1 agrees at 10 bases. The CDR3 covers 15 residues. The ends lost 5 bases at V and 8 bases at J; junction bases unmatched: 11. CDR1 MNHEY and CDR2 SMNVEV come from the germline V gene (reference sequence).

V is TRBV29-1 and J is TRBJ1-1, with 7 bases lining up with TRBD1. The CDR3 covers 17 residues. CDR1 and CDR2 (germline): SQVTM, ANQGSEA. The trim removed 1 base at V and 5 bases at J, leaving 16 bases unmatched. The CDR3 is CSVEALVAGGLGTEAFF. As DNA, the CDR3 is TGCAGCGTTGAAGCCTTAGTCGCAGGGGGATTAGGGACTGAAGCTTTCTTT.

This chain joins TRBV10-3 and TRBJ2-2, with 9 positions matching TRBD2. Per the germline V gene, CDR1 is ENHRY and CDR2 is SYGVKD. V shed 5 bases, J shed 7 bases, and the junction held 8 bases outside the gene matches. The CDR3 totals 15 residues. The CDR3 sequence: CAISSSGDSFGELFF. The CDR3 coding sequence is TGTGCCATCAGTTCTAGCGGGGATAGTTTCGGGGAGCTGTTTTTT.

The gene calls are TRBV29-1 and TRBJ2-1, with D maybe TRBD2 (5 bases). In germline, CDR1 is SQVTM, CDR2 ANQGSEA. V lost 6 bases, J lost 0 bases, and 9 bases lay in between. The CDR3 has 13 amino acids. CDR3 residues: CSVQEDSYNEQFF. The CDR3 region has the DNA TGCAGCGTGCAGGAGGACTCCTACAATGAGCAGTTCTTC.

The rearrangement links TRBV4-1 to TRBJ1-3, with TRBD1 identical over 7 bases. Per the germline V gene, CDR1 is MGHRA and CDR2 is YSYEKL. V lost 0 bases to trimming and J lost 7 bases; unmatched junction nucleotides: 15. The CDR3 is 18 residues long. The CDR3 spells CASSQEAAKGAWSNTIYF. In nucleotides, the CDR3 is TGCGCCAGCAGCCAAGAGGCCGCTAAGGGGGCATGGAGTAACACCATATATTTT.

In this sample, this clone turned up a few times. The V and J genes are TRBV6-1 and TRBJ2-7, with 10 positions matching TRBD1. This CDR3 comprises 14 residues. The J segment lost 6 bases and the V segment lost 6 bases, leaving 8 bases of the junction unmatched. Per the germline V gene, CDR1 is MNHNS and CDR2 is SASEGT. This CDR3 reads CASSDRDRGGEQYF. The CDR3 DNA reads TGTGCCAGCAGCGACCGGGACAGGGGAGGCGAGCAGTACTTC.

The V and J genes are TRBV6-6 and TRBJ2-1; TRBD2 aligns across 7 bases. Germline CDR1 and CDR2: MNHNY and SVGAGI (reference sequence). V lost 0 bases, J lost 3 bases, and 5 bases stayed unmatched. The length of the CDR3 is 16 residues. The CDR3 region is CASSYSYSGNYNEQFF. CDR3 nucleotide sequence: TGTGCCAGCAGTTACTCGTACAGCGGGAACTACAATGAGCAGTTCTTC.

The V call is TRBV4-1, the J call TRBJ1-5; 7 bases match TRBD1. The germline V gene encodes CDR1 MGHRA and CDR2 YSYEKL. The J segment lost 7 bases and the V segment lost 1 base, leaving 4 bases of the junction unmatched. The length of the CDR3 is 14 residues. CDR3 residues: CASSQVQGNQPQHF. CDR3 nucleotide sequence: TGCGCCAGCAGCCAAGTACAGGGGAACCAGCCCCAGCATTTT.

This sequence joins TRBV5-1 and TRBJ2-7, with 8 positions matching TRBD2. Germline V CDR1 and CDR2: SGHRS, YFSETQ. This CDR3 is built from 15 residues. Losses at the gene ends were 0 bases for V and 4 bases for J; bases not matched to a gene: 6. CDR3 in amino acids: CASSLVGGAGYEQYF. CDR3 coding DNA: TGCGCCAGCAGCTTGGTCGGGGGGGCGGGATACGAGCAGTACTTC.

The rearrangement links TRBV30 to TRBJ1-1, with D uncertain. V lost 0 bases and J lost 1, with 9 bases in between. There are 14 residues in the CDR3. Germline lookup yields CDR1 GTSNPN and CDR2 SVGIG (reference sequence). CDR3 nucleotide sequence: TGTGCCTGGAGTGTACTCCGGGGGAACACTGAAGCTTTCTTT. Translating gives CAWSVLRGNTEAFF.

The chain has TRBV19 and TRBJ1-1; possibly TRBD1 for D (5 bases). V dropped 6 bases and J dropped 3 bases, with 17 bases sitting between them. Germline CDR1 is LNHDA and CDR2 is SQIVND (reference sequence). This CDR3 comprises 15 residues. The CDR3 DNA is TGTGCCAGTAGCCCCGGACATCGACTTTACACTGAAGCTTTCTTT. It yields the protein CASSPGHRLYTEAFF.

This sequence joins TRBV29-1 and TRBJ2-6; TRBD1 matches at 10 bases. This CDR3 spans 17 amino acids. V shed 5 bases and J 2 bases; nucleotides not matched to a gene: 9. Germline V CDR1 and CDR2: SQVTM, ANQGSEA. CDR3 residues: CSVPRDRGNTGANVLTF. The CDR3 DNA reads as TGCAGCGTTCCCCGGGACAGGGGAAATACTGGGGCCAACGTCCTGACTTTC.

The chain joins TRBV21-1 to TRBJ1-5; TRBD1, as called in the table, went unchecked against the DNA. TRBV21-1 is assigned pseudogene status. The CDR3 sequence is 14 residues long. The CDR3 DNA reads TGTGCCAGCACCCCGACAGGCTCCAATCAGCCCCAGCATTTT. This sequence encodes CASTPTGSNQPQHF.

This clone was seen more than once but under ten times. The chain combines TRBV19 with TRBJ2-1; D is perhaps TRBD1 (6 bases). The length of the CDR3 is 13 residues. In germline, CDR1 is LNHDA, CDR2 SQIVND (reference sequence). The ends were cut back, 5 bases at V and 8 bases at J, with 13 bases in the middle. The CDR3 region is CASSPRQDYEQFF. The CDR3 DNA follows: TGTGCCAGTAGTCCCCGACAGGACTATGAGCAGTTCTTC.

This rearrangement joins TRBV19 to TRBJ1-2; D not resolved. The germline gives CDR1 LNHDA, CDR2 SQIVND (reference sequence). The CDR3 is made up of 16 amino acids. Trimming pared 0 bases from V and 4 bases from J, leaving 15 bases between. As DNA, the CDR3 is TGTGCCAGTAGTATAGAGCTCGGTGGGCTTGCCTATGGCTACACCTTC. Translating it yields CASSIELGGLAYGYTF. Based on the CDR3 plus reference TRBV19 and TRBJ1-2, the full variable domain is DGGITQSPKYLFRKEGQNVTLSCEQNLNHDAMYWYRQDPGQGLRLIYYSQIVNDFQKGDIAEGYSVSREKKESFPLTVTSAQKNPTAFYLCASSIELGGLAYGYTFGSGTRLTVV.

This sequence joins TRBV9 and TRBJ1-1; D might be TRBD1 (5 bases). Germline V gives CDR1 SGDLS, CDR2 YYNGEE. CDR3 length: 14 residues. V was cut by 3 bases and J by 1 base, with 10 bases left in between. This CDR3 is CASSAGGGNTEAFF. The DNA for the CDR3 is TGTGCCAGCAGCGCTGGGGGAGGGAACACTGAAGCTTTCTTT.

A few counts support this clone. This chain connects TRBV4-1 to TRBJ1-4; tentatively, D is TRBD1 (6 bases). The V end lost 1 base, the J end lost 5 bases, and 11 bases lay between the germline ends. This CDR3 has 15 amino acids. Germline V CDR1 and CDR2: MGHRA, YSYEKL. This chain's CDR3 is CASSQGGPPNEKLFF. As DNA, the CDR3 is TGCGCCAGCAGCCAAGGGGGGCCACCCAATGAAAAACTGTTTTTT.

The V call is TRBV19, the J call TRBJ2-2; tentatively, D is TRBD1 (5 bases). The CDR3 loop spans 15 amino acids. Trimming stripped 6 bases from V and 1 base from J, with 12 bases between. From germline, CDR1 is LNHDA and CDR2 SQIVND (reference sequence). This CDR3 is CASRFVTVNTGELFF. DNA for the CDR3: TGTGCCAGTAGATTCGTGACAGTGAACACCGGGGAGCTGTTTTTT. The full variable domain, its missing parts supplied by reference TRBV19 and TRBJ2-2, is DGGITQSPKYLFRKEGQNVTLSCEQNLNHDAMYWYRQDPGQGLRLIYYSQIVNDFQKGDIAEGYSVSREKKESFPLTVTSAQKNPTAFYLCASRFVTVNTGELFFGEGSRLTVL.

The V and J genes are TRBV5-4 and TRBJ2-5; 7 bases map to TRBD2. The closer fit of TRBJ2-7 to the DNA end suggests the J call may be wrong. The CDR3 sequence is 15 residues long. Per the germline V gene, CDR1 is SGHNT and CDR2 is YYREEE (reference sequence). The CDR3 bases are TGTGCCAGCAGCGGGGGAGGGCAGGACGGTTACGAGCAGTACTTC. Translating it yields CASSGGGQDGYEQYF.

In this sample, this clone turned up once. This sequence joins TRBV29-1 and TRBJ1-6; TRBD1 matches 7 bases. Looked up from germline, CDR1 is SQVTM and CDR2 is ANQGSEA. The CDR3 totals 13 residues. V was pared by 6 bases and J by 10 bases, with 9 bases of the junction left unmatched. CDR3: CSVLTGVASPLHF. The CDR3 DNA is TGCAGCGTACTAACAGGGGTCGCGTCACCCCTCCACTTT.

The CDR3, as DNA: TGTGCAGCGGACAGGGGGAATGGCTACACCTTC. Amino acid sequence: CAADRGNGYTF. The chain combines TRBV28 with TRBJ1-2; 10 bases align to TRBD1. The CDR3 is 11 residues long. Germline-derived CDR1 and CDR2 are MDHEN and SYDVKM.

Comment on this clone: One end of the junction varies from germline; a read error may be responsible. The V gene is TRBV7-7, the J gene TRBJ2-5; TRBD2 matches at 8 bases. The germline V gene encodes CDR1 SSHAT and CDR2 FNYEAQ (reference sequence). The CDR3 totals 15 residues. The CDR3 region has the DNA TGTGCTAGCAGCTTAGGGCGGGGGGTTCAAGAGACCCAGTACTTC. Residues: CASSLGRGVQETQYF. Based on the CDR3 plus reference TRBV7-7 and TRBJ2-5, the full variable domain is GAGVSQSPRYKVTKRGQDVTLRCDPISSHATLYWYQQALGQGPEFLTYFNYEAQPDKSGLPSDRFSAERPEGSISTLTIQRTEQRDSAMYRCASSLGRGVQETQYFGPGTRLLVL.

The chain employs TRBV9 and TRBJ1-5; D may be TRBD1 (5 bases). This CDR3 is 14 amino acids long. V lost 7 bases and J lost 0, with 11 bases in between. Germline V gene data show CDR1 as SGDLS and CDR2 as YYNGEE. Here the CDR3 reads CASGGQTSNQPQHF. The CDR3 region has the DNA TGTGCCAGCGGCGGACAAACTAGCAATCAGCCCCAGCATTTT. The full variable domain, its missing parts supplied by reference TRBV9 and TRBJ1-5, is DSGVTQTPKHLITATGQRVTLRCSPRSGDLSVYWYQQSLDQGLQFLIQYYNGEERAKGNILERFSAQQFPDLHSELNLSSLELGDSALYFCASGGQTSNQPQHFGDGTRLSIL.

This clone was found once. The rearrangement links TRBV27 to TRBJ2-7, with D unresolved. Germline V lookup: CDR1 MNHEY, CDR2 SMNVEV (reference sequence). Between the trimmed V and J ends, which lost 5 bases and 0 bases, there was a span of 17 bases. There are 16 residues in the CDR3. CDR3 sequence: CASSDSSTERSYEQYF. The CDR3 DNA reads as TGTGCCAGCAGTGACTCCTCGACGGAGCGCTCCTACGAGCAGTACTTC.